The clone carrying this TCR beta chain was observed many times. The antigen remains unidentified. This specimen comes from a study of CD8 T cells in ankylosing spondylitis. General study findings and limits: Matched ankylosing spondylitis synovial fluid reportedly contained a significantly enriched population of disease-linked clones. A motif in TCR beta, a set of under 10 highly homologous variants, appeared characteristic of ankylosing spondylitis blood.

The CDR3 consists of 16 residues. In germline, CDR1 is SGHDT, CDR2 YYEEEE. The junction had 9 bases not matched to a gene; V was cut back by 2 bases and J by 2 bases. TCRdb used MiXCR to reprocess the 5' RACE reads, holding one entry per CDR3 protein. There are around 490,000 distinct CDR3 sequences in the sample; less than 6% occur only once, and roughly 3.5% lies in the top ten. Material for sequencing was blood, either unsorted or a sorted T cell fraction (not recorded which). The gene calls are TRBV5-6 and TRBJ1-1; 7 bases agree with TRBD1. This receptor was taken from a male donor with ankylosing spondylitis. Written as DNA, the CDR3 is TGTGCCAGCAGCTTAGAGCAGGGGGACCTAAACACTGAAGCTTTCTTT. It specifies CASSLEQGDLNTEAFF. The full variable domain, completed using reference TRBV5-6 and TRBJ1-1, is DAGVTQSPTHLIKTRGQQVTLRCSPKSGHDTVSWYQQALGQGPQFIFQYYEEEERQRGNFPDRFSGHQFPNYSSELNVNALLLGDSALYLCASSLEQGDLNTEAFFGQGTRLTVV.